These 23 T cell receptor beta chains were sequenced from one sample in a study of blood T cells in healthy people across ages. The second PCR ran roughly 6 to 11 cycles with a sample-barcoded 5' primer and J-beta primers. One entry per CDR3 protein results from TCRdb running MiXCR on the 5' RACE reads. The sample includes some 290,000 distinct CDR3 sequences, roughly 26% seen only once; the top ten take about 30%. Source material: blood. Source of these receptors: a woman aged 70-85 years in good health.

V is TRBV5-5 and J is TRBJ2-7; 7 bases match TRBD1. V gave up 4 bases and J gave up 3 bases; unmatched junction bases: 7. The CDR3 loop spans 14 amino acids. Germline CDR1 is SGHKS and CDR2 is YYEKEE (reference sequence). The CDR3 DNA reads as TGTGCCAGCAGCCTCGGACAGGTTAACTACGAGCAGTACTTC. Its translation is CASSLGQVNYEQYF.

This chain joins TRBV5-4 and TRBJ2-3, with D possibly TRBD2 on 7 matching bases. The germline V gene encodes CDR1 SGHNT and CDR2 YYREEE (reference sequence). CDR3 size: 15 residues. V lost 4 bases, J lost 6 bases, and 18 bases lay in between. CDR3 bases: TGTGCCAGCAGCAAAAGCCAGGGGAGGGTGGATACGCAGTATTTT. Its protein product is CASSKSQGRVDTQYF.

This clonotype appeared a few times. The CDR3 coding sequence is TGTGCCAGCAGCTTAGGCCCAGGGACTAGCGGTAAAGAGACCCAGTACTTC. It is translated as CASSLGPGTSGKETQYF. The chain couples TRBV7-2 to TRBJ2-5; 11 nucleotides line up with TRBD2. The CDR3 runs 17 residues. Germline values: CDR1 SGHTA, CDR2 FQGNSA. J gave up 3 bases and V 1 base, and 7 bases lay outside the gene matches.

The rearrangement uses TRBV28 and TRBJ2-5, with D perhaps matching TRBD1 (6 bases). The CDR3 has 12 amino acids. Germline V gene sequence: CDR1 MDHEN, CDR2 SYDVKM. The germline V and J ends were trimmed by 8 bases and 2 bases, with 9 bases remaining between them. CDR3 coding DNA: TGTGCCAGCCAGGGGAATCAAGAGACCCAGTACTTC. It translates to CASQGNQETQYF.

This clonotype was counted at least ten times. V and J are TRBV7-2 and TRBJ2-5, with D uncertain. This CDR3 region has 12 residues. The V end lost 5 bases, the J end lost 4 bases, and 8 bases lay between the germline ends. CDR1 SGHTA and CDR2 FQGNSA come from the germline V gene. The DNA for the CDR3 is TGTGCCAGCAGCCGCCCTGGAGAGACCCAGTACTTC. It encodes CASSRPGETQYF. The entire variable domain, with the rest obtained from reference TRBV7-2 and TRBJ2-5, is as follows: GAGVSQSPSNKVTEKGKDVELRCDPISGHTALYWYRQSLGQGLEFLIYFQGNSAPDKSGLPSDRFSAERTGGSVSTLTIQRTQQEDSAVYLCASSRPGETQYFGPGTRLLVL.

The CDR3 region has the DNA TGCAGCGTCCGCAGGGGGGACACTGAAGCTTTCTTT. Translation gives CSVRRGDTEAFF. The chain recombines TRBV29-1 with TRBJ1-1; 7 positions match TRBD1. This CDR3 has 12 residues. J lost 3 bases, V lost 6 bases, and 4 bases had no gene match. CDR1 SQVTM and CDR2 ANQGSEA come from the germline V gene.

V and J are TRBV20-1 and TRBJ2-7; the D is unclear. The ends were cut back, 0 bases at V and 1 base at J, with 13 bases in the middle. This CDR3 is 15 amino acids long. Germline CDR1 and CDR2: DFQATT and SNEGSKA (reference sequence). CDR3 DNA sequence: TGCAGTGCTAGAGAGTACCCCTCGAGTTCCTACGAGCAGTACTTC. Translation: CSAREYPSSSYEQYF.

The sample holds a few counts of this clonotype. The chain has TRBV11-2 and TRBJ2-5; 8 bases match TRBD2. V shed 5 bases, J shed 4 bases, and the junction held 6 bases outside the gene matches. Per the germline V gene, CDR1 is SGHAT and CDR2 is FQNNGV. The CDR3 runs 14 residues. Written as DNA, the CDR3 is TGTGCCAGCAGCCCGGGACTAGATCGAGAGACCCAGTACTTC. It yields the protein CASSPGLDRETQYF. Full variable domain (missing parts from reference TRBV11-2 and TRBJ2-5): EAGVAQSPRYKIIEKRQSVAFWCNPISGHATLYWYQQILGQGPKLLIQFQNNGVVDDSQLPKDRFSAERLKGVDSTLKIQPAKLEDSAVYLCASSPGLDRETQYFGPGTRLLVL.

The J gene is TRBJ2-5, the V gene TRBV24-1, with 7 bases matching TRBD2. Unmatched junction bases numbered 3, after V lost 4 bases and J lost 2 bases. The CDR3 loop spans 14 amino acids. Germline CDR1 and CDR2: KGHDR and SFDVKD. The CDR3 DNA reads as TGTGCCACCAGTGACGGGGGGATTCAAGAGACCCAGTACTTC. Its protein is CATSDGGIQETQYF.

This clonotype was seen more than once but under ten times. The gene calls are TRBV6-5 and TRBJ1-2; tentatively, D is TRBD1 (5 bases). CDR3 size: 15 residues. CDR1 and CDR2 from the germline V gene are MNHEY and SVGAGI. With 6 bases removed from V and 4 bases from J, the gap between germline ends came to 18 bases. The CDR3 DNA follows: TGTGCCAGCAGCCCTGACAGATTTTGGGTCTATGGCTACACCTTC. It is translated as CASSPDRFWVYGYTF.

This clonotype was counted between two and nine times. This rearrangement joins TRBV9 to TRBJ1-4, with D perhaps matching TRBD1 (5 bases). The germline V gene has CDR1 SGDLS and CDR2 YYNGEE. V was shortened by 1 base and J by 5 bases, with 12 bases between the two germline ends. The CDR3 totals 15 residues. The CDR3 nucleotides are TGTGCCAGCAGCGTATTCGCCGGGGCGAATGAAAAACTGTTTTTT. This encodes CASSVFAGANEKLFF.

This rearrangement joins TRBV27 to TRBJ2-1, with 7 nucleotides matching TRBD1. The CDR3 runs 16 residues. In germline, CDR1 is MNHEY, CDR2 SMNVEV (reference sequence). Losses at the gene ends were 5 bases for V and 3 bases for J; bases not matched to a gene: 10. In DNA form, the CDR3 reads TGTGCCAGCAGTCTCCGTCCCGGGACAGTCTACAATGAGCAGTTCTTC. This translates into CASSLRPGTVYNEQFF.

The chain combines TRBV29-1 with TRBJ2-3; 12 bases map to TRBD2. This CDR3 has 12 amino acids. Trimming removed 7 bases from V and 6 bases from J; junction bases left unmatched: 2. CDR1 is SQVTM, CDR2 ANQGSEA, per germline. CDR3 region: CSGTSGGDTQYF. In DNA form, the CDR3 reads TGCAGCGGCACTAGCGGGGGGGATACGCAGTATTTT.

The chain links TRBV20-1 to TRBJ1-1, with a tentative D call TRBD1 (5 bases). V gave up 6 bases and J gave up 4 bases, with 18 bases separating them. Germline CDR1 reads DFQATT; CDR2 reads SNEGSKA (reference sequence). The CDR3 extends over 14 amino acids. This CDR3 reads CSARALGQGTEAFF. The CDR3 DNA reads TGCAGTGCCCGAGCTTTAGGGCAGGGCACTGAAGCTTTCTTT.

The CDR3 DNA follows: TGTGCCAGCAGTTTGTCGGACCCTTACCCGCAGTACTTC. It is translated as CASSLSDPYPQYF. This sequence joins TRBV6-6 and TRBJ2-7; the D is unclear. Germline V CDR1 and CDR2: MNHNY, SVGAGI (reference sequence). CDR3 length: 13 amino acids. Trimming cost V 4 bases and J 9 bases, with 16 bases left between them.

This clonotype was seen repeatedly, ten times or more. The J gene is TRBJ1-1, the V gene TRBV4-1; D not resolved. Per the germline V gene, CDR1 is MGHRA and CDR2 is YSYEKL. V lost 4 bases and J 3 bases, leaving 6 bases between the germline ends. The CDR3 covers 12 residues. The CDR3 spells CASSPDHTEAFF. For the CDR3, the DNA is TGCGCCAGCAGCCCGGACCACACTGAAGCTTTCTTT.

V gene TRBV15 combines with J gene TRBJ2-1; the match to TRBD2 covers 10 bases. The V and J ends lost 9 bases and 2 bases, in that order; junction bases with no gene match: 7. Germline CDR1 is LNHNV and CDR2 is YYDKDF (reference sequence). This CDR3 comprises 15 residues. DNA for the CDR3: TGTGCCACGAGCCTCACTAGCGGGGCCTACAATGAGCAGTTCTTC. This gives the protein CATSLTSGAYNEQFF.

The chain carries TRBV29-1 and TRBJ1-5; maybe TRBD1 (5 bases). Germline-derived CDR1 and CDR2 are SQVTM and ANQGSEA. The CDR3 contains 14 residues. Trimming stripped 6 bases from V and 4 bases from J, with 16 bases between. DNA of the CDR3: TGCAGCGTGGGGGGGAACGGACCGAATCAGCCCCAGCATTTT. Its protein product is CSVGGNGPNQPQHF.

The rearrangement uses TRBV7-2 and TRBJ2-3, with 11 bases matching TRBD2. The trim removed 3 bases at V and 4 bases at J, leaving 3 bases unmatched. From germline, CDR1 is SGHTA and CDR2 FQGNSA. The CDR3 runs to 15 residues. The CDR3 protein is CASSFSSGGSDTQYF. In DNA, the CDR3 is TGTGCCAGCAGCTTCTCTAGCGGGGGGTCAGATACGCAGTATTTT.

The chain combines TRBV7-2 with TRBJ2-3; the D gene could be TRBD1 or TRBD2 (6 bases each). V shed 8 bases and J shed 7 bases, with 13 bases lying between them. Germline CDR1 is SGHTA and CDR2 is FQGNSA. The CDR3 is 12 amino acids. The CDR3 sequence is CASYKGGNTQYF. The CDR3 DNA sequence: TGTGCCAGCTACAAGGGGGGAAATACGCAGTATTTT.

V usage is TRBV28 and J usage is TRBJ1-1, with unresolved D. CDR1 and CDR2 from the germline V gene are MDHEN and SYDVKM. Trimming shortened V by 11 bases and J by 0 bases, and 10 bases separated the two germline ends. CDR3 length: 12 amino acids. The CDR3 nucleotides read TGTGCCTGCCGGACGGTGAACACTGAAGCTTTCTTT. Translated, it gives CACRTVNTEAFF. Complete variable domain (other parts from reference TRBV28 and TRBJ1-1): DVKVTQSSRYLVKRTGEKVFLECVQDMDHENMFWYRQDPGLGLRLIYFSYDVKMKEKGDIPEGYSVSREKKERFSLILESASTNQTSMYLCACRTVNTEAFFGQGTRLTVV.

This clonotype was observed a handful of times. This rearrangement joins TRBV10-3 to TRBJ2-7; TRBD1 aligns across 7 bases. V shed 4 bases and J 3 bases; nucleotides not matched to a gene: 0. Germline V lookup: CDR1 ENHRY, CDR2 SYGVKD. CDR3 length: 12 residues. This CDR3 is CAISAGGYEQYF. The CDR3 DNA sequence: TGTGCCATCAGTGCAGGGGGCTACGAGCAGTACTTC.

The chain is built from TRBV20-1 and TRBJ2-5, with D possibly TRBD2 on 5 matching bases. The V gene's germline CDR1 is DFQATT and CDR2 SNEGSKA (reference sequence). The CDR3 loop spans 12 amino acids. V gave up 6 bases and J gave up 1 base, with 9 bases separating them. The CDR3 bases are TGCAGTGCGAACGGACTCCAAGAGACCCAGTACTTC. The encoded protein is CSANGLQETQYF.